This TCR beta chain is from a study of control samples from healthy donors and cancer patients. Data came from immunoSEQ multiplex PCR; TCRdb stores just in-frame clones and leaves some out. The sample contains around 120,000 clones, less than 95% of which appear only once. This CDR3 comprises 15 residues. Trimming left V 6 bases short and J 2 bases short, with 16 bases between. Germline CDR1 and CDR2: MNHEY and SVGEGT. The sample holds one count of this clone. The sample comprised blood. The chain couples TRBV6-2 or TRBV6-3 to TRBJ1-1, with D tentatively TRBD1 (5 bases). The origin of this receptor is a man in his thirties or forties in good health. CDR3 in amino acids: CASSRDAGVNTEAFF. In DNA, the CDR3 is TGTGCCAGCAGCCGGGACGCGGGGGTTAACACTGAAGCTTTCTTT.